Following are 21 T cell receptor beta chains from one sample sequenced in a study of T-cell reconstitution after alpha-beta-depleted transplantation in children. This sample's TCRbeta library carried unique molecular identifier barcodes. TCRdb redid the calling of the PCR reads with MiXCR, one entry per CDR3 protein. The sample records hundreds of thousands of distinct CDR3 sequences, roughly 17% being singletons. This specimen consisted of PBMCs from the stem cell graft donor, obtained from the stem cell graft. These TCRs come from a human donor who donated a stem cell graft to a child with acute myeloid leukemia.

The chain joins TRBV6-1 to TRBJ2-1; 11 nucleotides match TRBD2. Per germline, CDR1 MNHNS and CDR2 SASEGT. Trimming removed 5 bases from V and 3 bases from J; junction bases left unmatched: 6. CDR3 length: 16 amino acids. CDR3 amino acids: CASSMTSGDLYNEQFF. CDR3 DNA: TGTGCCAGCAGTATGACTAGCGGGGACCTCTACAATGAGCAGTTCTTC.

This clonotype showed up just a few times. V and J are TRBV5-1 and TRBJ2-1; D is possibly TRBD1 or TRBD2 (5 bases each). The CDR3 runs 14 residues. V lost 5 bases, J lost 6 bases, and 15 bases lay in between. Germline CDR1 is SGHRS and CDR2 is YFSETQ. CDR3 region: CASSQIQGRNEQFF. CDR3 nucleotides: TGCGCCAGCAGTCAAATTCAGGGACGCAATGAGCAGTTCTTC.

The chain links TRBV7-2 to TRBJ2-1; the match to TRBD2 covers 12 bases. This CDR3 is built from 16 residues. V dropped 4 bases and J dropped 6; count of bases not matched to a gene: 7. CDR1 is SGHTA and CDR2 is FQGNSA in the germline V gene. The CDR3 loop reads CASSSVTSGGGNEQFF. The DNA of the CDR3 is TGTGCCAGCAGCTCCGTGACTAGCGGGGGCGGCAATGAGCAGTTCTTC. Full variable domain (remainder filled in from reference TRBV7-2 and TRBJ2-1): GAGVSQSPSNKVTEKGKDVELRCDPISGHTALYWYRQSLGQGLEFLIYFQGNSAPDKSGLPSDRFSAERTGGSVSTLTIQRTQQEDSAVYLCASSSVTSGGGNEQFFGPGTRLTVL.

This clonotype was detected ten times or more. The gene calls are TRBV15 and TRBJ2-5; no firm D call. The CDR3 loop spans 15 amino acids. Per the germline V gene, CDR1 is LNHNV and CDR2 is YYDKDF (reference sequence). Trimming removed 1 base at V and 4 bases at J, with 13 bases between. The CDR3 DNA reads TGTGCCACCAGCAGAGGCCCAGCCTCAACAGAGACCCAGTACTTC. As protein: CATSRGPASTETQYF.

This clonotype has just a few counts. This chain joins TRBV5-1 and TRBJ1-2, with D maybe TRBD1 (6 bases). The germline CDR1 and CDR2 sequences are SGHRS and YFSETQ. The CDR3 has 14 amino acids. V lost 4 bases to trimming and J lost 8 bases, with 18 bases between them. The CDR3 sequence is CASSNPVGARGYTF. DNA of the CDR3: TGCGCCAGCAGCAATCCCGTGGGGGCGCGAGGCTACACCTTC.

This clonotype showed up many times. V gene TRBV20-1 combines with J gene TRBJ1-5; D gene unclear. CDR1 and CDR2 (germline): DFQATT, SNEGSKA (reference sequence). The CDR3 length is 14 residues. The V and J ends lost 1 base and 3 bases respectively, with 10 bases between them. CDR3 nucleotide sequence: TGCAGTGCTAGAGGACGGAGACCCAATCAGCCCCAGCATTTT. Its protein product is CSARGRRPNQPQHF.

This clonotype was seen a few times. This chain links TRBV20-1 with TRBJ1-1, with D uncertain. The length of the CDR3 is 11 residues. Germline V gene sequence: CDR1 DFQATT, CDR2 SNEGSKA (reference sequence). Trimming took off 3 bases at V and 3 bases at J, with 5 bases between the two ends. The DNA for the CDR3 is TGCAGTGCTAGTAGGCACACTGAAGCTTTCTTT. It yields the protein CSASRHTEAFF.

The rearrangement uses TRBV7-2 and TRBJ2-1, with TRBD2 matching 12 bases. This CDR3 is built from 16 residues. The junction had 7 bases not matched to a gene; V was cut back by 1 base and J by 9 bases. CDR1 is SGHTA, CDR2 FQGNSA, per germline. The chain's CDR3 is CASSLESLAGGPEQFF. Written as DNA, the CDR3 is TGTGCCAGCAGCTTAGAGTCCCTAGCGGGGGGGCCTGAGCAGTTCTTC.

A word on this clonotype: Germline is not matched at one junction end, which may reflect a read error. The chain carries TRBV18 and TRBJ2-7; D call uncertain. CDR1 KGHSH and CDR2 LQKENI come from the germline V gene. This CDR3 comprises 14 residues. CDR3 bases: TGTGCCAGCTCACCACGGGCCAGCCGCTACGAGCTGTACTTC. It codes for CASSPRASRYELYF.

The table lists this clonotype with many counts. The genes are TRBV20-1 and TRBJ2-5, with D tentatively TRBD2 (5 bases). The CDR3 totals 14 residues. Germline V gene sequence: CDR1 DFQATT, CDR2 SNEGSKA (reference sequence). Trimming removed 1 base at V and 4 bases at J, with 13 bases between. CDR3 coding DNA: TGCAGTGCTAGAGTAGTAGTAGGGAGAGAGACCCAGTACTTC. Protein: CSARVVVGRETQYF.

This clonotype has a count of ten or more. This rearrangement joins TRBV20-1 to TRBJ2-7; TRBD1 agrees at 8 bases. Germline CDR1 DFQATT, CDR2 SNEGSKA (reference sequence). V lost 5 bases to trimming and J lost 3 bases; unmatched junction nucleotides: 12. The CDR3 consists of 15 residues. The CDR3 loop reads CSAQSTQGANYEQYF. CDR3 nucleotide sequence: TGCAGTGCTCAAAGTACCCAGGGGGCCAACTACGAGCAGTACTTC.

This clonotype was found many times. The chain recombines TRBV20-1 with TRBJ1-1; a weak D match, TRBD1 (6 bases). From germline, CDR1 is DFQATT and CDR2 SNEGSKA (reference sequence). Trimming took off 6 bases at V and 0 bases at J, with 14 bases between the two ends. The CDR3 has 14 amino acids. In DNA form, the CDR3 reads TGCAGTGCCCATACAGGGACTTTGAACACTGAAGCTTTCTTT. It is translated as CSAHTGTLNTEAFF.

The chain is built from TRBV12-3 or TRBV12-4 and TRBJ2-3, with D perhaps being TRBD1 or TRBD2 (5 bases each). V lost 3 bases, J lost 2 bases, and 15 bases lay in between. This CDR3 is 16 amino acids long. The CDR3 sequence is CASSLGRSGLTDTQYF. The CDR3 DNA reads as TGTGCCAGCAGTTTGGGGCGGAGCGGTCTCACAGATACGCAGTATTTT.

Many counts were recorded for this clonotype. The gene calls are TRBV2 and TRBJ1-1; no clear D. V lost 5 bases and J 1 base, leaving 11 bases between the germline ends. The CDR3 contains 14 residues. The V gene's germline CDR1 is SNHLY and CDR2 FYNNEI. The CDR3 is CASSPRETNTEAFF. In DNA form, the CDR3 reads TGTGCCAGCAGTCCACGGGAGACGAACACTGAAGCTTTCTTT.

The sample holds many counts of this clonotype. V and J are TRBV21-1 and TRBJ2-2. TRBV21-1 is flagged as a pseudogene. The CDR3 is 11 residues long. CDR3 sequence reads: CASSKARELFF. The CDR3 nucleotides are TGTGCCAGCAGCAAGGCCCGGGAGCTGTTTTTT.

This CDR3 reads CASSQEAWGANTEAFF. The CDR3 nucleotides read TGTGCCAGCAGCCAAGAAGCCTGGGGGGCGAACACTGAAGCTTTCTTT. This chain uses TRBV4-2 with TRBJ1-1; TRBD1 is a possible D gene (6 bases). Germline-derived CDR1 and CDR2 are LGHNA and YNFKEQ. V was clipped by 0 bases and J by 1 base, with 12 bases between them. CDR3 length equals 16 residues.

This clonotype was picked up a small number of times. The rearrangement links TRBV9 to TRBJ2-7; perhaps TRBD2 as D (5 bases). Trimming removed 4 bases at V and 7 bases at J, with 15 bases between. Looked up from germline, CDR1 is SGDLS and CDR2 is YYNGEE. The CDR3 is made up of 13 amino acids. The DNA for the CDR3 is TGTGCCAGCAGCCCCCATAGCCGGGGAGAGCAGTACGTC. Translating it yields CASSPHSRGEQYV.

The chain combines TRBV20-1 with TRBJ1-5; no definite D call. V was shortened by 0 bases and J by 2 bases, with 17 bases between the two germline ends. Looked up from germline, CDR1 is DFQATT and CDR2 is SNEGSKA (reference sequence). The CDR3 is 17 residues long. For the CDR3, the DNA is TGCAGTGCTAGAGATGGCAGAAGGGTTGGCGGCAATCAGCCCCAGCATTTT. Protein product: CSARDGRRVGGNQPQHF.

In the case of this clonotype: This may arise from a read error, as a much more abundant clone is one base away. The chain carries TRBV7-3 and TRBJ1-1; D remains unclear. Germline CDR1 SGHTA, CDR2 FQGTGA. This CDR3 has 12 residues. The CDR3 nucleotides read TGTGACAGCAGAGGCACGAACACTGAAGCTTTCTTT. Protein: CDSRGTNTEAFF.

In this sample, this clonotype turned up a few times. The V gene is TRBV20-1, the J gene TRBJ1-4; perhaps TRBD1 as D (6 bases). V gave up 5 bases and J gave up 3 bases, with 19 bases separating them. The CDR3 sequence is 16 residues long. Germline assignment: CDR1 DFQATT and CDR2 SNEGSKA (reference sequence). CDR3 DNA sequence: TGCAGTGCTGAGAGAAAAGGGGGGGCTCCTAATGAAAAACTGTTTTTT. As protein: CSAERKGGAPNEKLFF.

In its sample, this clonotype was seen once. The chain joins TRBV30 to TRBJ2-7; D unresolved. CDR3 length: 12 residues. Germline values: CDR1 GTSNPN, CDR2 SVGIG (reference sequence). V lost 0 bases to trimming and J lost 5 bases, with 8 bases between them. Here the CDR3 DNA reads TGTGCCTGGAGTGTACAAGGGAACGAGCAGTACTTC. This translates into CAWSVQGNEQYF.